The 11 T cell receptor beta chains in this list originate from one sample, sequenced in a study of cytomegalovirus exposure and HLA in healthy donors. Researchers ran the PCR with 60 Vbeta and 13 Jbeta primers. The method was immunoSEQ multiplex PCR; TCRdb's version includes in-frame clones alone and lacks a portion of them. The data show 110,000 or so clones, 67% seen once. Sequencing input: PBMCs. Receptors were obtained from a man between 18 and 29 years old in good health and CMV-seropositive.

This clone came up a few times. The V gene is TRBV12-5, the J gene TRBJ2-1; maybe TRBD2 (7 bases). From germline, CDR1 is LGHNT and CDR2 FRNRAP. V lost 4 bases to trimming and J lost 6 bases, with 13 bases between them. The CDR3 is made up of 14 amino acids. CDR3 DNA: TGTGCTAGTGGTTATGGGGGGGCAGGCAATGAGCAGTTCTTC. Translated: CASGYGGAGNEQFF.

The V gene is TRBV11-2, the J gene TRBJ1-1, with D possibly matching TRBD1 (6 bases). The germline V gene has CDR1 SGHAT and CDR2 FQNNGV. This CDR3 is built from 13 residues. The V and J ends lost 0 bases and 4 bases respectively, with 6 bases between them. CDR3 region: CASSLEGGTEAFF. CDR3 coding DNA: TGTGCCAGCAGCTTAGAAGGGGGCACTGAAGCTTTCTTT.

V is TRBV28 and J is TRBJ2-2; maybe TRBD1 (6 bases). The CDR3 is 12 residues long. Germline assignment: CDR1 MDHEN and CDR2 SYDVKM. V was clipped by 10 bases and J by 7 bases, with 13 bases between them. The chain's CDR3 is CATQTGFGELFF. The CDR3 DNA reads TGTGCCACCCAAACAGGGTTCGGGGAGCTGTTTTTT.

The chain carries TRBV14 and TRBJ2-1, with D maybe TRBD1 (5 bases). The CDR3 totals 13 residues. The germline gives CDR1 SGHDN, CDR2 FVKESK. Trimming took off 0 bases at V and 8 bases at J, with 8 bases between the two ends. The CDR3 region is CASSQDRVDEQFF. The CDR3 coding sequence is TGTGCCAGCAGCCAAGACAGGGTTGATGAGCAGTTCTTC.

The genes are TRBV11-3 and TRBJ2-5; 7 nucleotides align to TRBD2. The CDR3 is 17 amino acids. Germline CDR1 is SGHNT and CDR2 is YENEEA. J was trimmed by 4 bases and V by 1 base; bases with no gene match: 12. The CDR3 is CASSLGGSGARGETQYF. As DNA, the CDR3 is TGTGCCAGCAGCTTAGGAGGCAGCGGGGCTCGAGGAGAGACCCAGTACTTC.

The genes are TRBV6-1 and TRBJ1-4; D is undetermined. Trimming pared 4 bases from V and 10 bases from J, leaving 16 bases between. Germline values: CDR1 MNHNS, CDR2 SASEGT. The length of the CDR3 is 14 residues. CDR3 in amino acids: CASSVGPGVGKLFF. The DNA of the CDR3 is TGTGCCAGCAGTGTTGGTCCCGGGGTAGGAAAACTGTTTTTT.

This clone was seen a few times. This chain uses TRBV6-4 with TRBJ1-1; 10 nucleotides line up with TRBD1. The germline V gene has CDR1 MRHNA and CDR2 SNTAGT. This CDR3 contains 15 residues. Losses at the gene ends were 6 bases for V and 0 bases for J; bases not matched to a gene: 4. CDR3 DNA sequence: TGTGCCAGCAGAAGGACAGGGGGGATGAACACTGAAGCTTTCTTT. As protein: CASRRTGGMNTEAFF.

The CDR3: CAWSGRAYNEKLFF. CDR3 sequence (DNA): TGTGCCTGGAGTGGCAGGGCCTATAATGAAAAACTGTTTTTT. This chain uses TRBV30 with TRBJ1-4; maybe TRBD1 (5 bases). This CDR3 comprises 14 residues. Trimming took off 1 base at V and 4 bases at J, with 10 bases between the two ends. Per germline, CDR1 GTSNPN and CDR2 SVGIG (reference sequence). The variable domain in full, with the rest retrieved from reference TRBV30 and TRBJ1-4, is SQTIHQWPATLVQPVGSPLSLECTVEGTSNPNLYWYRQAAGRGLQLLFYSVGIGQISSEVPQNLSASRPQDRQFILSSKKLLLSDSGFYLCAWSGRAYNEKLFFGSGTQLSVL.

This chain joins TRBV5-1 and TRBJ2-5; D uncertain. CDR3 length: 12 residues. The germline V gene encodes CDR1 SGHRS and CDR2 YFSETQ. The V and J ends lost 4 bases and 0 bases respectively, with 4 bases between them. CDR3 amino acids: CASSQYQETQYF. CDR3 sequence (DNA): TGCGCCAGCAGCCAGTACCAAGAGACCCAGTACTTC.

This clone was counted only a few times. The rearrangement links TRBV27 to TRBJ1-1, with D unclear. This CDR3 has 12 amino acids. Trimming took 4 bases from V and 8 from J, leaving 11 bases between them. Per the germline V gene, CDR1 is MNHEY and CDR2 is SMNVEV (reference sequence). CDR3 in amino acids: CASSSRGTEAFF. The DNA of the CDR3 is TGTGCCAGCAGTTCCCGGGGTACAGAAGCTTTCTTT.

This chain links TRBV10-2 with TRBJ2-1; a weak D match, TRBD1 (5 bases). Between the trimmed V and J ends, which lost 4 bases and 0 bases, there was a span of 16 bases. The CDR3 consists of 17 residues. Germline lookup yields CDR1 WSHSY and CDR2 SAAADI. The CDR3 DNA reads as TGCGCCAGCAGTGCGATTCTACAGGTCCACTCCTACAATGAGCAGTTCTTC. It is translated as CASSAILQVHSYNEQFF.